The source of this TCR beta chain is a study of lymphopenia after photon versus proton radiotherapy. Study findings and constraints: Relative stability marked proton patients; photon patients lost diversity and naive cells. Better survival with proton therapy was suggested as possible, not demonstrated. Oligoclonal CD8+ Temra expansion after nadir drove photon patients' diversity drop. Post-nadir TCR diversity decline inversely tracked overall survival among those who died.

Concerning this clone: Its target is not known.

Germline trimming cut 5 bases from V and 7 bases from J; bases unmatched to any gene: 6. Per the germline V gene, CDR1 is MNHEY and CDR2 is SMNVEV (reference sequence). The CDR3 runs to 15 residues. The repertoire was sequenced with immunoSEQ multiplex PCR; TCRdb's copy has only in-frame clones and lacks some. The table has about 16,000 clones, 88% seen once. This receptor was taken from a woman aged 55-75 years with cholangiocarcinoma. Some clones in this sample may be carry-over from other donors' samples. The chain uses TRBV27 and TRBJ2-1, with 12 bases lining up with TRBD2. The source was peripheral blood, collected from a patient treated with proton-based radiotherapy. The CDR3 DNA follows: TGTGCCAGCAGTCTAACCGGGACTAGCGGGAATGAGCAGTTCTTC. Translation gives CASSLTGTSGNEQFF.